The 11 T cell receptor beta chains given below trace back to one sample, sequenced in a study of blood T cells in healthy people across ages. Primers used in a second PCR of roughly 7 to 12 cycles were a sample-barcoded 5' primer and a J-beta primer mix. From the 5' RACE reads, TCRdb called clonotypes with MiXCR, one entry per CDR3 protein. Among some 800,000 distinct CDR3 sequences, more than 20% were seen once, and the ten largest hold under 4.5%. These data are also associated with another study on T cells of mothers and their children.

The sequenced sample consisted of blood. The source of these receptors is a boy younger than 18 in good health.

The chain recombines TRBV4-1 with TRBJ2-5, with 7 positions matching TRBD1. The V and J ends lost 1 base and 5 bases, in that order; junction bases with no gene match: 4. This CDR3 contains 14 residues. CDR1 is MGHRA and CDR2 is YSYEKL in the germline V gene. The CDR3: CASSQGQGRETQYF. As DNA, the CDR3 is TGCGCCAGCAGCCAAGGACAGGGTAGGGAGACCCAGTACTTC.

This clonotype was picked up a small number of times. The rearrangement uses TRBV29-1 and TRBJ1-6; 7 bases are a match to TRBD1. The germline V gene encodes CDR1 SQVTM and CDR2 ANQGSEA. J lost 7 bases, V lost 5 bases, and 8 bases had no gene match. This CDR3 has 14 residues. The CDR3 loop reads CSVRDDRENSPLHF. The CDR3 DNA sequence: TGCAGCGTTCGAGACGACAGGGAGAATTCACCCCTCCACTTT.

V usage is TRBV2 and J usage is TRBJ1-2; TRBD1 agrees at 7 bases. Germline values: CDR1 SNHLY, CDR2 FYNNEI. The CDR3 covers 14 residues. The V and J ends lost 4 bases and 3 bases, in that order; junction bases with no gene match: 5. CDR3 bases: TGTGCCAGCAGTGTACAGGGGCCGGACTATGGCTACACCTTC. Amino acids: CASSVQGPDYGYTF. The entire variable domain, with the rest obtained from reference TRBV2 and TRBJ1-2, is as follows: EPEVTQTPSHQVTQMGQEVILRCVPISNHLYFYWYRQILGQKVEFLVSFYNNEISEKSEIFDDQFSVERPDGSNFTLKIRSTKLEDSAMYFCASSVQGPDYGYTFGSGTRLTVV.

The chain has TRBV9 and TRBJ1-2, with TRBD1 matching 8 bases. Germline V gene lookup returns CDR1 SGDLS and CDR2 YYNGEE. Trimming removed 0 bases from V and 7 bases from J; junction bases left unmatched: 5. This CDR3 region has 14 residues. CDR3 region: CASSVGQGASGYTF. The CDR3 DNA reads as TGTGCCAGCAGCGTAGGGCAGGGGGCGAGTGGCTACACCTTC.

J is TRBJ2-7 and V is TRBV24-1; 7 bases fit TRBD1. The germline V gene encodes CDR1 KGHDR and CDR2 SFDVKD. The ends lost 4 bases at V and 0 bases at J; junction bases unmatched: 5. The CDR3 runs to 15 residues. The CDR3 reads CATSDRTGDSYEQYF. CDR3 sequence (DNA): TGTGCCACCAGTGACCGGACAGGAGACTCCTACGAGCAGTACTTC.

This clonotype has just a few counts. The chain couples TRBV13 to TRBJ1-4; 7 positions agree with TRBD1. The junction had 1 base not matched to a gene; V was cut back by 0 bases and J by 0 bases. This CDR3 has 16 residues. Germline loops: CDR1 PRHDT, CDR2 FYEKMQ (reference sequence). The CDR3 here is CASSLGTGPTNEKLFF. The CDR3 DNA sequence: TGTGCCAGCAGCTTAGGGACAGGGCCAACTAATGAAAAACTGTTTTTT.

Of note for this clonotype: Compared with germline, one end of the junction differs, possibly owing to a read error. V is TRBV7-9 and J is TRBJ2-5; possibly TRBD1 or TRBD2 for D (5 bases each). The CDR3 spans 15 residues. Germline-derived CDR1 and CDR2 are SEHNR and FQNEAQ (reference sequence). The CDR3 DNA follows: TGTGCCAGCAGCAACCGGGACCCATCCGACAATGAGAAGTTCTTC. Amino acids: CASSNRDPSDNEKFF.

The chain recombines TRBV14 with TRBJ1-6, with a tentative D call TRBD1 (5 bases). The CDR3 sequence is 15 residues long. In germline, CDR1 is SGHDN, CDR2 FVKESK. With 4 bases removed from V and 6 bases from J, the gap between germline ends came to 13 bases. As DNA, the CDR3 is TGTGCCAGCAGCCTCAGGGATTTGGGTAATTCACCCCTCCACTTT. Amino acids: CASSLRDLGNSPLHF.

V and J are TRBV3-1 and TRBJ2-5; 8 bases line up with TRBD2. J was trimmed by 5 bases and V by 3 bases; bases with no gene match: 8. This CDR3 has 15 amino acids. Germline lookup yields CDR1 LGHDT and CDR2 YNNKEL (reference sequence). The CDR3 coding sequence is TGTGCCAGCAGCCATGCCACTAGCGGACTGGAGACCCAGTACTTC. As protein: CASSHATSGLETQYF.

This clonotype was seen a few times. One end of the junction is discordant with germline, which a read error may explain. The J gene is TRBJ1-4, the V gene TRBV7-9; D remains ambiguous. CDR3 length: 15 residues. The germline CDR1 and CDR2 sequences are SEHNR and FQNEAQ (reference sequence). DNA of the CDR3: TGTGCCAGCAGCTTAGCCGGTGATGAAAATGAAAAACCGTTTTTT. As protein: CASSLAGDENEKPFF.

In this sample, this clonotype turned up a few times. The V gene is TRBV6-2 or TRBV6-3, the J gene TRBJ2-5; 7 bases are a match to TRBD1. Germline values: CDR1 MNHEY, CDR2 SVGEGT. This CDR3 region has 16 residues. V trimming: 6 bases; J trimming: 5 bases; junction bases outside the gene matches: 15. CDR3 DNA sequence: TGTGCCAGCAGCTACGGGACAGATCGTAGTGGGGAGACCCAGTACTTC. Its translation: CASSYGTDRSGETQYF.